The 28 T cell receptor beta chains in this list originate from one sample, sequenced in a study of cytomegalovirus exposure and HLA in healthy donors. Clones were sequenced by immunoSEQ multiplex PCR, and TCRdb holds only the in-frame ones, with some missing. The sample has 110,000 or so clones; roughly 88% are singletons. Sequencing was performed on PBMCs. These receptors all stem from a man aged 18 to 29 in good health and CMV-seronegative.

The J gene is TRBJ1-6, the V gene TRBV10-3, with D uncertain. The CDR3 extends over 12 amino acids. The V gene's germline CDR1 is ENHRY and CDR2 SYGVKD. Trimming pared 4 bases from V and 7 bases from J, leaving 5 bases between. CDR3 amino acids: CAISGSNSPLHF. The CDR3, as DNA: TGTGCCATCAGTGGGAGCAATTCACCCCTCCACTTT.

The chain is built from TRBV7-8 and TRBJ2-2; TRBD2 aligns across 12 bases. J lost 8 bases, V lost 5 bases, and 9 bases had no gene match. The CDR3 is 16 residues long. Germline values: CDR1 SGHVS, CDR2 FQNEAQ. As DNA, the CDR3 is TGTGCCAGCAGCCTATGGACTAGCGGGGTTTGGGGGGAGCTGTTTTTT. It translates to CASSLWTSGVWGELFF.

The CDR3 nucleotides are TGTGCCAGCAGCTTAGCCCCGGGACAGGGGGATTACGAGCAGTACTTC. Its protein is CASSLAPGQGDYEQYF. This chain joins TRBV11-2 and TRBJ2-7; TRBD1 matches at 11 bases. This CDR3 contains 16 residues. V was pared by 1 base and J by 4 bases, with 6 bases of the junction left unmatched. The germline V gene encodes CDR1 SGHAT and CDR2 FQNNGV.

The chain combines TRBV6-1 with TRBJ1-1, with a possible D match to TRBD1 (6 bases). The V gene's germline CDR1 is MNHNS and CDR2 SASEGT. The V and J ends lost 4 bases and 2 bases respectively, with 14 bases between them. This CDR3 has 15 residues. The CDR3 nucleotides read TGTGCCAGCAGTGTGAATTCAGGGGCTAACACTGAAGCTTTCTTT. This encodes CASSVNSGANTEAFF.

V gene TRBV28 combines with J gene TRBJ2-2; 10 positions match TRBD2. The ends lost 7 bases at V and 4 bases at J; junction bases unmatched: 9. Germline-derived CDR1 and CDR2 are MDHEN and SYDVKM. CDR3 size: 16 residues. This CDR3 is CASTQAGGPTTGELFF. As DNA, the CDR3 is TGTGCCAGCACCCAAGCGGGAGGGCCGACCACCGGGGAGCTGTTTTTT.

The gene calls are TRBV11-2 and TRBJ1-6; D possibly corresponds to TRBD1 (5 bases). This CDR3 has 17 residues. CDR1 and CDR2 (germline): SGHAT, FQNNGV. V was shortened by 5 bases and J by 0 bases, with 14 bases between the two germline ends. CDR3 sequence reads: CASSPGGSSSYNSPLHF. The CDR3 DNA is TGTGCCAGCAGCCCCGGGGGGAGCAGCTCCTATAATTCACCCCTCCACTTT. Drawing the rest from reference TRBV11-2 and TRBJ1-6, the complete variable domain is EAGVAQSPRYKIIEKRQSVAFWCNPISGHATLYWYQQILGQGPKLLIQFQNNGVVDDSQLPKDRFSAERLKGVDSTLKIQPAKLEDSAVYLCASSPGGSSSYNSPLHFGNGTRLTVT.

The rearrangement joins TRBV10-1 to TRBJ2-1; D is possibly TRBD2 (6 bases). V dropped 7 bases and J dropped 3 bases, with 10 bases sitting between them. Germline V lookup: CDR1 WNHNN, CDR2 SYGVQD (reference sequence). This CDR3 region has 13 residues. CDR3 in amino acids: CASTAEGYNEQFF. The CDR3 region has the DNA TGCGCCAGCACAGCGGAGGGCTACAATGAGCAGTTCTTC.

The CDR3 nucleotides are TGCGCCAGCAGCCCCACTAGCGGGGGAGCAGATACGCAGTATTTT. Translation gives CASSPTSGGADTQYF. This rearrangement joins TRBV4-3 to TRBJ2-3; 11 nucleotides align to TRBD2. V shed 4 bases and J 4 bases; nucleotides not matched to a gene: 4. Germline lookup yields CDR1 LGHNA and CDR2 YSLEER. The CDR3 runs 15 residues.

The gene calls are TRBV7-9 and TRBJ1-5; TRBD1 matches at 7 bases. After removal of 4 bases from V and 2 bases from J, the junction contained 11 bases not matched to a gene. This CDR3 is built from 17 residues. CDR1 is SEHNR, CDR2 FQNEAQ, per germline (reference sequence). CDR3: CASSSYTGEVGNQPQHF. The CDR3, as DNA: TGTGCCAGCAGCTCCTATACAGGGGAGGTTGGCAATCAGCCCCAGCATTTT.

J is TRBJ1-4 and V is TRBV27; a weak D match, TRBD1 (5 bases). This CDR3 is built from 13 residues. CDR1 is MNHEY and CDR2 is SMNVEV in the germline V gene (reference sequence). V shed 5 bases and J shed 7 bases, with 11 bases lying between them. The CDR3, as DNA: TGTGCCAGCAGTCCAGCCGGGGGTGAAAAACTGTTTTTT. Its protein is CASSPAGGEKLFF. The full variable domain, in which reference TRBV27 and TRBJ1-4 provide the parts outside the CDR3, is EAQVTQNPRYLITVTGKKLTVTCSQNMNHEYMSWYRQDPGLGLRQIYYSMNVEVTDKGDVPEGYKVSRKEKRNFPLILESPSPNQTSLYFCASSPAGGEKLFFGSGTQLSVL.

CDR3 bases: TGTGCCAGCACCTCCCAGGGTGGTACGCAGTATTTT. It translates to CASTSQGGTQYF. The chain carries TRBV7-9 and TRBJ2-3, with D perhaps matching TRBD1 (5 bases). The CDR3 runs to 12 residues. V was cut by 7 bases and J by 8 bases, with 13 bases left in between. Germline CDR1 reads SEHNR; CDR2 reads FQNEAQ (reference sequence).

The chain carries TRBV6-1 and TRBJ2-1; D call uncertain. Germline V gene data show CDR1 as MNHNS and CDR2 as SASEGT. This CDR3 is built from 15 residues. Trimming took 1 base from V and 5 from J, leaving 12 bases between them. DNA of the CDR3: TGTGCCAGCAGTGAAGTCAGCGAGTCCAACAATGAGCAGTTCTTC. Protein product: CASSEVSESNNEQFF.

Worth noting for this clone: Other nucleotide sequences in the sample specify the same CDR3. The chain has TRBV28 and TRBJ1-5; D gene unclear. Germline V gene sequence: CDR1 MDHEN, CDR2 SYDVKM. This CDR3 has 13 residues. V shed 8 bases and J shed 0 bases, with 8 bases lying between them. The CDR3 coding sequence is TGTGCCAGCGCCGAGTATAGCAATCAGCCCCAGCATTTT. It translates to CASAEYSNQPQHF.

This chain uses TRBV6-6 with TRBJ1-2, with 9 nucleotides matching TRBD1. The CDR3 contains 16 residues. Per the germline V gene, CDR1 is MNHNY and CDR2 is SVGAGI (reference sequence). V lost 4 bases, J lost 3 bases, and 9 bases stayed unmatched. The CDR3 DNA is TGTGCCAGCAGTTCACAGTACAGGGGGCGGGACTATGGCTACACCTTC. It yields the protein CASSSQYRGRDYGYTF.

This clone turned up a few times. The V gene is TRBV7-9, the J gene TRBJ1-1; D perhaps matches TRBD1 (6 bases). Germline V lookup: CDR1 SEHNR, CDR2 FQNEAQ (reference sequence). This CDR3 is built from 14 residues. Trimming removed 6 bases from V and 0 bases from J, with 11 bases in between. CDR3 residues: CASRGQSMNTEAFF. CDR3 DNA sequence: TGTGCCAGCAGAGGACAGTCAATGAACACTGAAGCTTTCTTT. The full variable domain, rest sourced from reference TRBV7-9 and TRBJ1-1, is DTGVSQNPRHKITKRGQNVTFRCDPISEHNRLYWYRQTLGQGPEFLTYFQNEAQLEKSRLLSDRFSAERPKGSFSTLEIQRTEQGDSAMYLCASRGQSMNTEAFFGQGTRLTVV.

This chain joins TRBV28 and TRBJ1-2; D not certain. Germline V gene sequence: CDR1 MDHEN, CDR2 SYDVKM. The CDR3 has 10 residues. Trimming removed 3 bases at V and 6 bases at J, with 2 bases between. The chain's CDR3 is CASSFNGYTF. The CDR3 DNA reads TGTGCCAGCAGTTTTAATGGCTACACCTTC.

This chain connects TRBV6-6 to TRBJ2-7; the match to TRBD1 covers 9 bases. The CDR3 covers 14 residues. V gave up 5 bases and J gave up 4 bases; unmatched junction bases: 6. Germline CDR1 is MNHNY and CDR2 is SVGAGI (reference sequence). The CDR3 loop is CASSARDRVYEQYF. The CDR3 coding sequence is TGTGCCAGCAGTGCCCGGGACAGGGTTTACGAGCAGTACTTC.

The chain recombines TRBV28 with TRBJ1-2, with 7 bases aligning to TRBD1. V lost 10 bases to trimming and J lost 4 bases; unmatched junction nucleotides: 9. The CDR3 has 13 residues. The germline V gene encodes CDR1 MDHEN and CDR2 SYDVKM. This CDR3 is CATVDGTAYGYTF. CDR3 nucleotide sequence: TGTGCCACCGTCGACGGGACAGCCTATGGCTACACCTTC.

This clone appeared once. This chain links TRBV29-1 with TRBJ2-2, with D uncertain. Germline CDR1 is SQVTM and CDR2 is ANQGSEA. There are 13 residues in the CDR3. Trimming left V 1 base short and J 1 base short, with 4 bases between. The CDR3 loop reads CSVEAENTGELFF. The CDR3 DNA sequence: TGCAGCGTTGAAGCAGAGAACACCGGGGAGCTGTTTTTT.

This clone was recorded a few times. V gene TRBV7-8 combines with J gene TRBJ2-3, with 7 nucleotides matching TRBD2. The germline V gene has CDR1 SGHVS and CDR2 FQNEAQ. V lost 1 base to trimming and J lost 0 bases; unmatched junction nucleotides: 1. This CDR3 has 15 amino acids. The CDR3, as DNA: TGTGCCAGCAGCTTAGGACTAGCTAGCACAGATACGCAGTATTTT. It is translated as CASSLGLASTDTQYF. Combining the CDR3 with reference TRBV7-8 and TRBJ2-3 gives the whole variable domain GAGVSQSPRYKVAKRGQDVALRCDPISGHVSLFWYQQALGQGPEFLTYFQNEAQLDKSGLPSDRFFAERPEGSVSTLKIQRTQQEDSAVYLCASSLGLASTDTQYFGPGTRLTVL.

The chain joins TRBV11-3 to TRBJ2-5, with D perhaps matching TRBD1 (6 bases). The V end lost 1 base, the J end lost 5 bases, and 11 bases lay between the germline ends. Germline CDR1 SGHNT, CDR2 YENEEA. This CDR3 has 14 residues. The CDR3 region has the DNA TGTGCCAGCAGCTTAGTCAGGGGCCAGGAGACCCAGTACTTC. Translation gives CASSLVRGQETQYF.

The chain uses TRBV6-1 and TRBJ2-6; the D is unclear. Germline CDR1 and CDR2: MNHNS and SASEGT. Trimming cost V 3 bases and J 1 base, with 10 bases left between them. The CDR3 is made up of 16 amino acids. The CDR3 here is CASSDHSESGANVLTF. The CDR3, as DNA: TGTGCCAGCAGTGACCACAGTGAGTCTGGGGCCAACGTCCTGACTTTC.

This clone was recorded only once. This chain uses TRBV19 with TRBJ1-1; D is perhaps TRBD1 (6 bases). Trimming shortened V by 3 bases and J by 7 bases, and 12 bases separated the two germline ends. Germline values: CDR1 LNHDA, CDR2 SQIVND (reference sequence). The length of the CDR3 is 13 residues. The CDR3 nucleotides read TGTGCCAGTAGTATTGGAACAGGGCGTGAAGCTTTCTTT. As protein: CASSIGTGREAFF.

This clone was found once. DNA for the CDR3: TGTGCCAGCAGCTTCACAGCAACTAATGAAAAACTGTTTTTT. This codes for CASSFTATNEKLFF. The gene calls are TRBV7-2 and TRBJ1-4; unclear D gene. Germline CDR1 and CDR2: SGHTA and FQGNSA. This CDR3 spans 14 amino acids. The V gene lost 3 bases and the J gene lost 0 bases, with 5 bases spanning the gap.

The rearrangement uses TRBV27 and TRBJ2-1; 7 positions match TRBD2. This CDR3 is built from 17 residues. Trimming took 0 bases from V and 7 from J; bases not matched to a gene: 12. Per germline, CDR1 MNHEY and CDR2 SMNVEV (reference sequence). DNA of the CDR3: TGTGCCAGCAGTTTATCGTTCAGGGCGGGAGTCGTAAATGAGCAGTTCTTC. Its protein product is CASSLSFRAGVVNEQFF.

V is TRBV7-9 and J is TRBJ1-1; 7 positions match TRBD1. The ends lost 1 base at V and 0 bases at J; junction bases unmatched: 2. Germline-derived CDR1 and CDR2 are SEHNR and FQNEAQ (reference sequence). The CDR3 spans 15 residues. The CDR3: CASSLEGQLNTEAFF. In nucleotides, the CDR3 is TGTGCCAGCAGCTTAGAGGGACAGTTGAACACTGAAGCTTTCTTT.

This chain links TRBV15 with TRBJ2-5; the D gene is possibly TRBD1 (5 bases). Trimming removed 3 bases at V and 5 bases at J, with 16 bases between. Germline CDR1 reads LNHNV; CDR2 reads YYDKDF (reference sequence). The CDR3 consists of 15 residues. In DNA form, the CDR3 reads TGTGCCACCAGCAGTGCTAATCCAGGGCGGGAGACCCAGTACTTC. Protein: CATSSANPGRETQYF.

This clone is a singleton in its sample. CDR3 bases: TGTGCCAGCAGTACGGGACAGGCCCGGAGTGAAAAACTGTTTTTT. Translated, it gives CASSTGQARSEKLFF. This rearrangement joins TRBV2 to TRBJ1-4; TRBD1 matches at 8 bases. CDR3 length equals 15 residues. The ends lost 5 bases at V and 7 bases at J; junction bases unmatched: 9. CDR1 is SNHLY and CDR2 is FYNNEI in the germline V gene. Using reference TRBV2 and TRBJ1-4 for the parts outside the CDR3, the full variable domain is EPEVTQTPSHQVTQMGQEVILRCVPISNHLYFYWYRQILGQKVEFLVSFYNNEISEKSEIFDDQFSVERPDGSNFTLKIRSTKLEDSAMYFCASSTGQARSEKLFFGSGTQLSVL.